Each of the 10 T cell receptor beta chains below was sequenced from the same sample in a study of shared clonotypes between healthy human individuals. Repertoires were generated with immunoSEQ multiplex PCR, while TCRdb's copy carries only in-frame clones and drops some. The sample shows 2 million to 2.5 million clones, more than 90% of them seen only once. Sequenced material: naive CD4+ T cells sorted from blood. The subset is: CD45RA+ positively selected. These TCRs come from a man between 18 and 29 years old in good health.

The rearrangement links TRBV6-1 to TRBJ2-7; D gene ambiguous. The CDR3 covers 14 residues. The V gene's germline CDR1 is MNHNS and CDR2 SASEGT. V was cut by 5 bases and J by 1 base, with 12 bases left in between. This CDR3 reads CASSRVADSYEQYF. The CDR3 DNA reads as TGTGCCAGCAGTAGGGTAGCCGATTCCTACGAGCAGTACTTC.

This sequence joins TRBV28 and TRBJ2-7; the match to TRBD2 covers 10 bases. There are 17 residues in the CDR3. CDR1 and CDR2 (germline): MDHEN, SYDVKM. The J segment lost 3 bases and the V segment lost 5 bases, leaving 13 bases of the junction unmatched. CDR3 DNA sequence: TGTGCCAGCAGTCTCCCGACAGAACTAGCGGGGAGCTACGAGCAGTACTTC. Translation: CASSLPTELAGSYEQYF.

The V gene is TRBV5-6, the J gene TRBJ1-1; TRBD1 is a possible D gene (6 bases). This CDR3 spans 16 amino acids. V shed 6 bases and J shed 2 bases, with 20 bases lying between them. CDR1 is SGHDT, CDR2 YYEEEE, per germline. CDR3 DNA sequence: TGTGCCAGCACCCTCATAATGGGGGGCCATAACACTGAAGCTTTCTTT. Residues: CASTLIMGGHNTEAFF. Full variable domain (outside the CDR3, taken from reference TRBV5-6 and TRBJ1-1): DAGVTQSPTHLIKTRGQQVTLRCSPKSGHDTVSWYQQALGQGPQFIFQYYEEEERQRGNFPDRFSGHQFPNYSSELNVNALLLGDSALYLCASTLIMGGHNTEAFFGQGTRLTVV.

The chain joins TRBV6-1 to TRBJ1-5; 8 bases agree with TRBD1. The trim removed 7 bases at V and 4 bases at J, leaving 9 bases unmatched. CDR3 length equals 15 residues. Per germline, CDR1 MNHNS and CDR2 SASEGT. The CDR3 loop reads CASIGAGGGNQPQHF. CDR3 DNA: TGTGCCAGCATCGGAGCAGGGGGCGGTAATCAGCCCCAGCATTTT.

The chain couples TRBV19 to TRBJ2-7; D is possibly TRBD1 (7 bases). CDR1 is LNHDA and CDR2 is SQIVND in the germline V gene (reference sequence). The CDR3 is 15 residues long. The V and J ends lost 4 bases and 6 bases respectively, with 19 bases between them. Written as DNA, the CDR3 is TGTGCCAGTAGTAGGGAGGACAGGCCCGGAGGCGAGCAGTACTTC. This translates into CASSREDRPGGEQYF.

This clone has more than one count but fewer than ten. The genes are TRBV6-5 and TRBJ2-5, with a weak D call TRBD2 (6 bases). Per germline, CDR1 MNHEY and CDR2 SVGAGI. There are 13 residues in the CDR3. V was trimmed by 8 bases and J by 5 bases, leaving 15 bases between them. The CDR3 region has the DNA TGTGCCAGCCGAGGGAGCGGGCGGGAGACCCAGTACTTC. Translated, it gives CASRGSGRETQYF.

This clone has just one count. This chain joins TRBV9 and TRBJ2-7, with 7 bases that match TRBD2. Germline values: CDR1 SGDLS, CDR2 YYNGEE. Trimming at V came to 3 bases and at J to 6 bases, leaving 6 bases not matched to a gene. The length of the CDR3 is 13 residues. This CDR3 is CASSATSDSEQYF. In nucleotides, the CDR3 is TGTGCCAGCAGCGCCACTAGCGACTCCGAGCAGTACTTC. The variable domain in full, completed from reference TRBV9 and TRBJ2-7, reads DSGVTQTPKHLITATGQRVTLRCSPRSGDLSVYWYQQSLDQGLQFLIQYYNGEERAKGNILERFSAQQFPDLHSELNLSSLELGDSALYFCASSATSDSEQYFGPGTRLTVT.

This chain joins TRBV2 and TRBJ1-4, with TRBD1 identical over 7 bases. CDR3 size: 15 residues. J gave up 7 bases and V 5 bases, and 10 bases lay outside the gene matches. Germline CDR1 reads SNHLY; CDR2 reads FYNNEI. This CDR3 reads CASSHSTGFGEKLFF. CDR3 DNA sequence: TGTGCCAGCAGTCATTCGACAGGGTTTGGTGAAAAACTGTTTTTT.

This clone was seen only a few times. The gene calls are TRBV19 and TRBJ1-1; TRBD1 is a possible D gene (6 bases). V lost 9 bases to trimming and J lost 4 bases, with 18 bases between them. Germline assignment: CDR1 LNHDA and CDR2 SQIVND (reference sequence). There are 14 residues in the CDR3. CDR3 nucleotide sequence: TGTGCCAGCAGCCACAGGGAGTTGAGCACTGAAGCTTTCTTT. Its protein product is CASSHRELSTEAFF.

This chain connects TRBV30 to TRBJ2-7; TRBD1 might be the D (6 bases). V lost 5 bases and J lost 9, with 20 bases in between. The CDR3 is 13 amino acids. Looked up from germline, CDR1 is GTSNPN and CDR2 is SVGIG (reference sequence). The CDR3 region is CAWRTLQGRGQYF. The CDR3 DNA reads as TGTGCCTGGCGGACCTTACAGGGCCGCGGGCAGTACTTC.